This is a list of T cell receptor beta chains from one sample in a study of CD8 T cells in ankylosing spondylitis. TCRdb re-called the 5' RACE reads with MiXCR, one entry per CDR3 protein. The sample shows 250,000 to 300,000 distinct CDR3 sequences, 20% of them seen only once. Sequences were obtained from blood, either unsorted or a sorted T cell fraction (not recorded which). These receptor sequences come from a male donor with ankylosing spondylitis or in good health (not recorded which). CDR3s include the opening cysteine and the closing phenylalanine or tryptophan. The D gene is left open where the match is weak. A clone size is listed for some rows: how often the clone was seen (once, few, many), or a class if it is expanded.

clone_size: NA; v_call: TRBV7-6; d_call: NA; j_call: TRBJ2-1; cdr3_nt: TGTGCCAGCAGCCAGAACTCCCACGTGGACGCGGTGGATGAGCAGTTCTTC; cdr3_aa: CASSQNSHVDAVDEQFF
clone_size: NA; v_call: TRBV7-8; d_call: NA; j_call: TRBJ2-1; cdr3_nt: TGTGCCAGCAGCCCGGTGTTAGTCGGACACAATGAGCAGTTCTTC; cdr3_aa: CASSPVLVGHNEQFF
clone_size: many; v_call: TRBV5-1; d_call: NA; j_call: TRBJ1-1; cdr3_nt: TGCGCCAGCAGCTTGGAGGCAGCAAAAAACACTGAAGCTTTCTTT; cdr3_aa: CASSLEAAKNTEAFF
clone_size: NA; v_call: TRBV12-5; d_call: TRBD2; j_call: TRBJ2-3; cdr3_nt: TGTGCTAGTGGTTTGTCGCGACTAGCGGGGGGGAGCACAGATACGCAGTATTTT; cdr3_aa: CASGLSRLAGGSTDTQYF
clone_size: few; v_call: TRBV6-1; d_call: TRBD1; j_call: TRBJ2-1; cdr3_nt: TGTGCCAGCAAGACGGGACAGGGCTACAATGAGCAGTTCTTC; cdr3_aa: CASKTGQGYNEQFF
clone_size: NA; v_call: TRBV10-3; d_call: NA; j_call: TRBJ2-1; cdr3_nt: TGTGCCATCAGCAAGGGGGTTACCTACAATGAGCAGTTCTTC; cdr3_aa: CAISKGVTYNEQFF
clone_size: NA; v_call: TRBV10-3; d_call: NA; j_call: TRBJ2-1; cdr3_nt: TGTGCCATCAGTGGGGTGAATAGCAACAGTGAGCGGTTCTTC; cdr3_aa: CAISGVNSNSERFF
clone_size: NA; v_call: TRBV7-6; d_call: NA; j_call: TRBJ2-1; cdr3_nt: TGTGCCAGCAGCGAAAACGAAGAGCAGTTCTTC; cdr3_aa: CASSENEEQFF
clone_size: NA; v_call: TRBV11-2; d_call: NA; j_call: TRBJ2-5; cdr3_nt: TGTGCCAGCAGCCCGACTGGGGGACGCGCCGAGACCCAGTACTTC; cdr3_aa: CASSPTGGRAETQYF
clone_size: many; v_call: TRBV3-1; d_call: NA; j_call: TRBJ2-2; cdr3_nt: TGTGCCAGCAGCGCGCGCAGGGGTCGCAGCGGGGAGCTGTTTTTT; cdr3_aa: CASSARRGRSGELFF
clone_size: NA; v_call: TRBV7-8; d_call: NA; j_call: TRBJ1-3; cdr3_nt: TGTGCCAGCAGCTTAGCCCCTCGGACAGATTCTGGAAACACCATATATTTT; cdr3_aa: CASSLAPRTDSGNTIYF
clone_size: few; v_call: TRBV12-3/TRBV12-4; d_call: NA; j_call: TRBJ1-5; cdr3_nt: TGTGCCAGCAGTCGAGAGGACCATCCGCCCCAGCATTTT; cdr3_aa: CASSREDHPPQHF
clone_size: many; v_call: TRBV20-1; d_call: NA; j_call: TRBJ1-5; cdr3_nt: TGCAGTGCCCTCGCGACACCCCTGGGGCAGCCCCAGCATTTT; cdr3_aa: CSALATPLGQPQHF
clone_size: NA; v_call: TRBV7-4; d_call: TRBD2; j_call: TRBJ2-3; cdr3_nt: TGTGCCATCAGCTTTCGCATAGGACTAGCGGGAGACGGTACAGATACGCAGTATTTT; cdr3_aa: CAISFRIGLAGDGTDTQYF
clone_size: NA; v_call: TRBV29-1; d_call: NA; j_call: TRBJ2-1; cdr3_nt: TGCAGCGTTGAAGATGGAGGGAGCTATGAGCAGTTCTTC; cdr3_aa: CSVEDGGSYEQFF
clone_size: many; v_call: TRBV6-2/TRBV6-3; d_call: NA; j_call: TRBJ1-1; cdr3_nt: TGTGCCAGCACCCGTGGGGGGATGAACACTGAAGCTTTCTTT; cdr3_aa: CASTRGGMNTEAFF
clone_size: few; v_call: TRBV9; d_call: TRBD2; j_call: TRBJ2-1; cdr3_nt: TGTGCCAGCAGCGTAGCAGCGGGGGGAACGTACAATGAGCAGTTCTTC; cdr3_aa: CASSVAAGGTYNEQFF
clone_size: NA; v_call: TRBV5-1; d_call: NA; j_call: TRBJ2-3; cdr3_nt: TGCGCCAGCAGCGCCAGCCCGGGCGCAGATACGCAGTATTTT; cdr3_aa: CASSASPGADTQYF
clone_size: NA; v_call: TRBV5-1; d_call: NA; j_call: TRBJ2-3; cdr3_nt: TGCGCCAGCAGCCGGCTGGGGGAAAGGGGGACAGATACGCAGTATTTT; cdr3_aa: CASSRLGERGTDTQYF
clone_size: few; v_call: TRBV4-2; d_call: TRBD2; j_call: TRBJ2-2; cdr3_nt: TGTGCCAGCAGCCAAAAGGGTACTAGCGGGAGGATTGACACCGGGGAGCCGTTTTTT; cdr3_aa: CASSQKGTSGRIDTGEPFF
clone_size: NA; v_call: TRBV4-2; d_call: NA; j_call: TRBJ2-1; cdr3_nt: TGTGCCAGCAGCCCGTTATCTCGGACCTCCTACAATGAGCAGTTCTTC; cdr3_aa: CASSPLSRTSYNEQFF
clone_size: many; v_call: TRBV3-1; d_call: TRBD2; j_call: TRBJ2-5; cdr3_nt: TGTGCCAGCAGCCTCCGGACTAGCGGTTCTGAGACCCAGTACTTC; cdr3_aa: CASSLRTSGSETQYF
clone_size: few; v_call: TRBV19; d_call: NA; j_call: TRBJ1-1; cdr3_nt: TGTGCCAGTAGGGACCGGGGCCTGAGCACTGAAGCTTTCTTT; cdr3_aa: CASRDRGLSTEAFF
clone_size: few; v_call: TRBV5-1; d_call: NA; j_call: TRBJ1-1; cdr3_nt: TGCGCCAGCAGCTTGGGAACGGGAGGGAACACTGAAGCTTTCTTT; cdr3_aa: CASSLGTGGNTEAFF
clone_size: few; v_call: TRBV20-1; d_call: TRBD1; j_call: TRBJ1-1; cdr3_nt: TGCAGTGGAGGACAGGGGAGGGTAACTGAAGCTTTCTTT; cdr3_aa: CSGGQGRVTEAFF
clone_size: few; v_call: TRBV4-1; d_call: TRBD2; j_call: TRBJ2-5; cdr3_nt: TGCGCCAGCAGCCCGACGACGAGCGACCGACTAGCGGGAGAAGGGACCCAGTACTTC; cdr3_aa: CASSPTTSDRLAGEGTQYF
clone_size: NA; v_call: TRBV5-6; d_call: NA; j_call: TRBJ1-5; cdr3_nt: TGTGCCAGCAGCTATCCGGGACGCAATCAGCCCCAGCATTTT; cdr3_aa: CASSYPGRNQPQHF
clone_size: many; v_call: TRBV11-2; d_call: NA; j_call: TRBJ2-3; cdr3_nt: TGTGCCAGCAGCTTAGGAACCGGGACGAGCACTAGCACAGATACGCAGTATTTT; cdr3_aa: CASSLGTGTSTSTDTQYF
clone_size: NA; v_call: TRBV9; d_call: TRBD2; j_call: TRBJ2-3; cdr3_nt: TGTGCCAGCAGCACTCACGGGGGGGCCCAAGGAAATACGCAGTATTTT; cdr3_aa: CASSTHGGAQGNTQYF
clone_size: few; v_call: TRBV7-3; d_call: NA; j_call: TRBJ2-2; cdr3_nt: TGTGCCAGCAGCACCAGGGTCGCCGGGGAGCTGTTTTTT; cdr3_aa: CASSTRVAGELFF
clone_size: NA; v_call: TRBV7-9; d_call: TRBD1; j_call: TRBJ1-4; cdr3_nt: TGTGCCAGCAGCCAAGGACAGGGGGAAAAACTGTTTTTT; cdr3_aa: CASSQGQGEKLFF
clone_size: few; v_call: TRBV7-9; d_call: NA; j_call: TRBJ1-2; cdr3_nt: TGTGCCAGCAGCTTAGGGGCAGGGACCTCTAACTATGGCTACACCTTC; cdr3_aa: CASSLGAGTSNYGYTF